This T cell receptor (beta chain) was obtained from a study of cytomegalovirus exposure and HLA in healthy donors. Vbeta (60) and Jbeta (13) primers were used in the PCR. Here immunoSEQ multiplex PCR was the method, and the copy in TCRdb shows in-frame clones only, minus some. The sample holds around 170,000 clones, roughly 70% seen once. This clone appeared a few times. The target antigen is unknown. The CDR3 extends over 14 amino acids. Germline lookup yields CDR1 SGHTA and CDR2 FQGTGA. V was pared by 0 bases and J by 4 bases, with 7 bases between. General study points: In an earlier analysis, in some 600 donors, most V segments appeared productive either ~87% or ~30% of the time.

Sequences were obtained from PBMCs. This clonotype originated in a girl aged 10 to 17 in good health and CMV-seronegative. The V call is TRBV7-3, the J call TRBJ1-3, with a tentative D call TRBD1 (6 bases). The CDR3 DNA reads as TGTGCCAGCAGCTTAACGCAGGGGGGAAACACCATATATTTT. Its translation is CASSLTQGGNTIYF. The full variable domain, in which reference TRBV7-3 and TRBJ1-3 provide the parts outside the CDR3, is GAGVSQTPSNKVTEKGKYVELRCDPISGHTALYWYRQSLGQGPEFLIYFQGTGAADDSGLPNDRFFAVRPEGSVSTLKIQRTERGDSAVYLCASSLTQGGNTIYFGEGSWLTVV.